The 14 T cell receptor beta chains in this list originate from one sample, sequenced in a study of blood T cell repertoires in COVID-19. TCRdb keeps only in-frame clones here, not all; method: immunoSEQ multiplex PCR. Of 150,000 to 200,000 clones in the sample, 75% to 90% are singletons; the top ten hold approximately 3.3%. Material for sequencing was peripheral blood. The receptors here all came from a human donor with acute or convalescent COVID-19. The donor label of this sample is uncertain.

The chain has TRBV7-9 and TRBJ1-1; a possible D gene is TRBD1 (5 bases). From germline, CDR1 is SEHNR and CDR2 FQNEAQ (reference sequence). The V end lost 1 base, the J end lost 4 bases, and 13 bases lay between the germline ends. The CDR3 is 15 amino acids. CDR3 nucleotide sequence: TGTGCCAGCAGCTTAGAGGGGACCGGGAGCACTGAAGCTTTCTTT. Residues: CASSLEGTGSTEAFF.

The chain employs TRBV19 and TRBJ2-4, with TRBD2 identical over 9 bases. Germline V gives CDR1 LNHDA, CDR2 SQIVND (reference sequence). With 5 bases clipped from V and 6 bases from J, the junction kept 8 bases outside the gene matches. This CDR3 contains 15 residues. The CDR3 sequence is CASSDTSGYRNIQYF. The CDR3 region has the DNA TGTGCCAGTAGTGATACTAGCGGGTACCGAAACATTCAGTACTTC.

The chain links TRBV19 to TRBJ1-4; no firm D call. The CDR3 runs 13 residues. Germline assignment: CDR1 LNHDA and CDR2 SQIVND (reference sequence). V was pared by 10 bases and J by 5 bases, with 14 bases between. The CDR3 sequence is CATAPHSNEKLFF. CDR3 sequence (DNA): TGTGCCACCGCCCCCCACTCGAATGAAAAACTGTTTTTT.

The J gene is TRBJ2-5, the V gene TRBV18, with D maybe TRBD1 (5 bases). Trimming cost V 3 bases and J 1 base, with 15 bases left between them. The V gene's germline CDR1 is KGHSH and CDR2 LQKENI. The CDR3 contains 16 residues. CDR3 sequence (DNA): TGTGCCAGCTCACCCGTTCAGGGAAAAATCCAAGAGACCCAGTACTTC. Translating it yields CASSPVQGKIQETQYF.

The CDR3 reads CASRIGGSTDTQYF. The CDR3 region has the DNA TGCGCCAGCAGGATCGGGGGAAGCACAGATACGCAGTATTTT. The chain recombines TRBV10-2 with TRBJ2-3; D possibly corresponds to TRBD2 (6 bases). In germline, CDR1 is WSHSY, CDR2 SAAADI. Trimming pared 6 bases from V and 0 bases from J, leaving 10 bases between. The CDR3 is made up of 14 amino acids.

V and J are TRBV19 and TRBJ2-3; the match to TRBD2 covers 11 bases. Germline V gene lookup returns CDR1 LNHDA and CDR2 SQIVND (reference sequence). J was trimmed by 1 base and V by 6 bases; bases with no gene match: 6. This CDR3 region has 16 residues. CDR3 nucleotides: TGTGCCAGTAGGATAAGTAGCGGGGGGGGCACAGATACGCAGTATTTT. Its protein is CASRISSGGGTDTQYF. The variable domain in full, with the rest retrieved from reference TRBV19 and TRBJ2-3, is DGGITQSPKYLFRKEGQNVTLSCEQNLNHDAMYWYRQDPGQGLRLIYYSQIVNDFQKGDIAEGYSVSREKKESFPLTVTSAQKNPTAFYLCASRISSGGGTDTQYFGPGTRLTVL.

The V gene is TRBV28, the J gene TRBJ1-1, with D unclear. V was cut by 3 bases and J by 0 bases, with 14 bases left in between. Germline lookup yields CDR1 MDHEN and CDR2 SYDVKM. The CDR3 consists of 16 residues. The CDR3 loop is CASSFFTVRLNTEAFF. In DNA form, the CDR3 reads TGTGCCAGCAGTTTTTTCACCGTCAGATTGAACACTGAAGCTTTCTTT.

The chain joins TRBV19 to TRBJ2-2; no reliable D call. Germline loops: CDR1 LNHDA, CDR2 SQIVND (reference sequence). The CDR3 loop spans 14 amino acids. The V end was cut by 8 bases, the J end by 1 base, with 11 bases between. The CDR3 is CASQFSLNTGELFF. CDR3 nucleotide sequence: TGTGCCAGTCAATTTAGTCTGAACACCGGGGAGCTGTTTTTT.

There are a few counts of this clone. V is TRBV7-6 and J is TRBJ1-2; TRBD1 aligns across 7 bases. The CDR3 sequence is 17 residues long. The junction had 14 bases not matched to a gene; V was cut back by 3 bases and J by 4 bases. The germline gives CDR1 SGHVS, CDR2 FNYEAQ. For the CDR3, the DNA is TGTGCCAGCAGCTTTTCGCCAGGGGGATATGAAAGCTATGGCTACACCTTC. Amino acids: CASSFSPGGYESYGYTF. Based on the CDR3 plus reference TRBV7-6 and TRBJ1-2, the full variable domain is GAGVSQSPRYKVTKRGQDVALRCDPISGHVSLYWYRQALGQGPEFLTYFNYEAQQDKSGLPNDRFSAERPEGSISTLTIQRTEQRDSAMYRCASSFSPGGYESYGYTFGSGTRLTVV.

The rearrangement links TRBV30 to TRBJ1-1, with D unresolved. V lost 6 bases and J lost 7, with 15 bases in between. The CDR3 sequence is 12 residues long. The germline gives CDR1 GTSNPN, CDR2 SVGIG (reference sequence). CDR3 sequence (DNA): TGTGCCTGTTCTCGCCGGAGAAGTGAAGCTTTCTTT. Its protein is CACSRRRSEAFF. Supplemented by reference TRBV30 and TRBJ1-1, the full variable domain reads SQTIHQWPATLVQPVGSPLSLECTVEGTSNPNLYWYRQAAGRGLQLLFYSVGIGQISSEVPQNLSASRPQDRQFILSSKKLLLSDSGFYLCACSRRRSEAFFGQGTRLTVV.

The V gene is TRBV7-8, the J gene TRBJ1-6; unclear D gene. Per germline, CDR1 SGHVS and CDR2 FQNEAQ. Trimming pared 1 base from V and 8 bases from J, leaving 15 bases between. The CDR3 length is 16 residues. CDR3 region: CASSLGPKLAYSPLHF. The CDR3, as DNA: TGTGCCAGCAGCTTAGGACCTAAATTAGCTTATTCACCCCTCCACTTT.

The V call is TRBV7-2, the J call TRBJ1-1, with a weak D call TRBD1 (5 bases). CDR3 length: 14 amino acids. The V and J ends lost 6 bases and 0 bases respectively, with 11 bases between them. From germline, CDR1 is SGHTA and CDR2 FQGNSA. The CDR3 here is CASSPGLMNTEAFF. CDR3 in DNA: TGTGCCAGCAGTCCGGGACTCATGAACACTGAAGCTTTCTTT.

The V gene is TRBV6-6, the J gene TRBJ2-7, with D maybe TRBD2 (6 bases). This CDR3 contains 13 residues. The V and J ends lost 4 bases and 5 bases respectively, with 12 bases between them. Germline CDR1 reads MNHNY; CDR2 reads SVGAGI (reference sequence). The CDR3 bases are TGTGCCAGCAGTTCGGGACTTCGAAACGAGCAGTACTTC. Its protein is CASSSGLRNEQYF.

The genes are TRBV29-1 and TRBJ1-2; 9 bases match TRBD1. This CDR3 spans 13 amino acids. CDR1 is SQVTM, CDR2 ANQGSEA, per germline. Trimming at V came to 8 bases and at J to 4 bases, leaving 8 bases not matched to a gene. CDR3 DNA: TGCAGCCCGAACAGGGGGCGCAGCTATGGCTACACCTTC. It translates to CSPNRGRSYGYTF.